This T cell receptor beta chain was identified in a study of regulatory T cells in long-lasting Graves disease. Notes on this clonotype: What it binds is not known.

Study-level points and caveats: Favored usage of TRBV28, TRBJ1-2 and TRBJ2-5 was recorded in persistent disease.

V lost 8 bases, J lost 1 base, and 5 bases lay in between. CDR3 length: 12 residues. Germline lookup yields CDR1 WSHSY and CDR2 SAAADI. According to the study, TCR beta libraries were built with iRepertoire HTBI primers and CDR3-region Arm-PCR. TCRdb passed the multiplex PCR reads through MiXCR, listing each CDR3 protein once. The repertoire holds about 420,000 distinct CDR3 sequences, with less than 20% as singletons. Sample time point: newly diagnosed GD, antithyroid drugs for less than 3 months. With RNA extracted from PBMCs as input, the TCR library was made. A further study also used this sample, focusing on T cells in Graves' hyperthyroidism and ophthalmopathy. As that report states: Ophthalmopathy could be told apart from stable hyperthyroidism with a 13 V-J model.

The receptor was derived from a woman aged 18 to 35 with Graves disease. The chain links TRBV10-2 to TRBJ1-4; D is unclear. The sequencing here drew on peripheral blood mononuclear cells (PBMCs), taken at new diagnosis, from a patient treated with antithyroid drugs. The CDR3 DNA follows: TGCGCCAGCTCAGTAACTAATGAAAAACTGTTTTTT. Translation gives CASSVTNEKLFF.